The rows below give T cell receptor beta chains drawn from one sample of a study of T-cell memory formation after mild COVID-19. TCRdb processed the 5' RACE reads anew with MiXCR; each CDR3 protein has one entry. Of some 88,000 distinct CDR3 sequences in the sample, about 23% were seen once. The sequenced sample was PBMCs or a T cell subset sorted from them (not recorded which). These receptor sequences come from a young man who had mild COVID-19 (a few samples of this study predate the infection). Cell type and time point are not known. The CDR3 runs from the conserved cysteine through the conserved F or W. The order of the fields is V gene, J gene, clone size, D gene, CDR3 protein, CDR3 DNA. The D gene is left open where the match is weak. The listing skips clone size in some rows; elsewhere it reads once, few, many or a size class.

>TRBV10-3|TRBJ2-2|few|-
CAISEPWADTGELFF
TGTGCCATCAGTGAGCCGTGGGCCGACACCGGGGAGCTGTTTTTT
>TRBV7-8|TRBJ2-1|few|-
CASSLGGGKAFFNEQFF
TGTGCCAGCAGCTTAGGAGGAGGGAAAGCCTTCTTCAATGAGCAGTTCTTC
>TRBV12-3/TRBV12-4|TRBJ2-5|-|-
CASMGEEDPSETQYF
TGTGCCAGCATGGGGGAAGAGGACCCCTCCGAGACCCAGTACTTC
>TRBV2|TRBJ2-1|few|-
CASMGESSYNEQFF
TGTGCCAGCATGGGGGAGAGCTCCTACAATGAGCAGTTCTTC
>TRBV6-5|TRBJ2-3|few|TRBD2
CASSYRTSATDTQYF
TGTGCCAGCAGTTACAGGACTAGCGCCACAGATACGCAGTATTTT
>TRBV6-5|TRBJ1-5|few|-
CASRLADGANQPQHF
TGTGCCAGCAGGTTAGCGGACGGCGCCAATCAGCCCCAGCATTTT
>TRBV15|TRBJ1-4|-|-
CATSREVQSNEKLFF
TGTGCCACCAGCAGAGAGGTGCAGTCTAATGAAAAACTGTTTTTT
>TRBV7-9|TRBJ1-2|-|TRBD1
CASSLPGGAYHGYTF
TGTGCCAGCAGCTTGCCAGGGGGCGCATATCATGGCTACACCTTC
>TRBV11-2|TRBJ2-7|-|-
CASSSTARLPYEQYF
TGTGCCAGCAGCTCCACGGCCCGACTACCGTACGAGCAGTACTTC
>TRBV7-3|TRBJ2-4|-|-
CASSLTSGGDIQYF
TGTGCCAGCAGCTTAACATCCGGTGGGGACATTCAGTACTTC
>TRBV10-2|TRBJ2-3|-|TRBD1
CASTRTGIVDYTDTQYF
TGCGCCAGCACCAGGACAGGGATAGTAGACTACACAGATACGCAGTATTTT
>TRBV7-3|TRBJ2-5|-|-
CASSLTTRGTQYF
TGTGCCAGCAGCCTTACCACCAGAGGGACCCAGTACTTC
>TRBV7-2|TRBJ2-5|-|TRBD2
CASSSRRPSGKETQYF
TGTGCCAGCAGCTCTCGGCGGCCTAGCGGTAAAGAGACCCAGTACTTC
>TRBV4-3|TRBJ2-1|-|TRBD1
CASSPGTGSDNEQFF
TGCGCCAGCAGCCCCGGGACAGGGTCCGACAATGAGCAGTTCTTC
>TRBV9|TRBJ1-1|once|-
CASSVGTTLFAMNTEAFF
TGTGCCAGCAGCGTAGGGACAACTCTCTTCGCCATGAACACTGAAGCTTTCTTT
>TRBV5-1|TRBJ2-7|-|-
CASSYGAKLSEQYF
TGCGCCAGCAGCTACGGGGCGAAACTCTCCGAGCAGTACTTC
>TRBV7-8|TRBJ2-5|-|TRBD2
CASRHPTSGAQETQYF
TGTGCCAGCAGGCACCCTACTAGCGGGGCCCAAGAGACCCAGTACTTC
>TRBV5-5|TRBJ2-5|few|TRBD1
CASSLVPGQGQETQYF
TGTGCCAGCAGCTTGGTCCCCGGACAGGGACAAGAGACCCAGTACTTC